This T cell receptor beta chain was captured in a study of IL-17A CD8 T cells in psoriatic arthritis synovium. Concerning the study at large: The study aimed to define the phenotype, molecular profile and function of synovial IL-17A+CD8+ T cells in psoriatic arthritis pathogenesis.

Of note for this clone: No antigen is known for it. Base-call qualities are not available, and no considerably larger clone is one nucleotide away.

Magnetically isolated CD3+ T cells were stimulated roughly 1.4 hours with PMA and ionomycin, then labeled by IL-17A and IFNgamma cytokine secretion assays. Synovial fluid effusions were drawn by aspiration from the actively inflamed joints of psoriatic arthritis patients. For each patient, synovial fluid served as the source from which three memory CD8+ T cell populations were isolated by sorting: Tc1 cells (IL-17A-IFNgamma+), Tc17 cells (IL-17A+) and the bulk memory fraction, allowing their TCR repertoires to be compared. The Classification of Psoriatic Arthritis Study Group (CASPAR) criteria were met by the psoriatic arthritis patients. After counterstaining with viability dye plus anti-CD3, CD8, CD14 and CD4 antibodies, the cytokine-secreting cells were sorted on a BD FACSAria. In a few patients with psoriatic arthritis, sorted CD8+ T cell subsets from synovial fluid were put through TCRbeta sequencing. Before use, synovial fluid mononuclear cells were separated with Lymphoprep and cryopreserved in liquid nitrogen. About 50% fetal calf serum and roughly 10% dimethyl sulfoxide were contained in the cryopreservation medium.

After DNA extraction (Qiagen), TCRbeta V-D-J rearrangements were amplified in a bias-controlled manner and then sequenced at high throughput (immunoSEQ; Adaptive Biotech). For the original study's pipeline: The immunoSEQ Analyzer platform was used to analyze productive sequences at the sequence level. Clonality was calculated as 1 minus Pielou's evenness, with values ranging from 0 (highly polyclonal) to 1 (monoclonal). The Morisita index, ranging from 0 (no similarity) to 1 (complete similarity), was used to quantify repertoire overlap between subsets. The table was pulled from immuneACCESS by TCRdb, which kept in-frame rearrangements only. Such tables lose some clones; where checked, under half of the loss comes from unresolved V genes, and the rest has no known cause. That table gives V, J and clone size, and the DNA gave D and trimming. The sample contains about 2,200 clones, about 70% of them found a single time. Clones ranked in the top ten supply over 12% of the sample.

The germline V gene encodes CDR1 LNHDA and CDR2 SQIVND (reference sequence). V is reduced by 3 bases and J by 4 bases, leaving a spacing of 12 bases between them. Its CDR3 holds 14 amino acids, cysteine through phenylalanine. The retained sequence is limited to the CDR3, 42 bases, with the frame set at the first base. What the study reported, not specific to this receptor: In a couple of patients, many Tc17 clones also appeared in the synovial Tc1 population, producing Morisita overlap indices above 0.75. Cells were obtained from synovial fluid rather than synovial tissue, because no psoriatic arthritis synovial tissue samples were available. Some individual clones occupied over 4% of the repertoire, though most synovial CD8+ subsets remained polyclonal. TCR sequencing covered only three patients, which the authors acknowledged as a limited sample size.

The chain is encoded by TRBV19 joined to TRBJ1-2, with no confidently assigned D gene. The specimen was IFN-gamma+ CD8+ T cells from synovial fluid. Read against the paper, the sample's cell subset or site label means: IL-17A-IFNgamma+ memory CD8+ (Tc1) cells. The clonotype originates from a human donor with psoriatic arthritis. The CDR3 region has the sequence CASSIAQAFYGYTF. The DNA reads TGTGCCAGTAGTATCGCGCAGGCTTTCTATGGCTACACCTTC. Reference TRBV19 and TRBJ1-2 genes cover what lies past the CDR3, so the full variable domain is DGGITQSPKYLFRKEGQNVTLSCEQNLNHDAMYWYRQDPGQGLRLIYYSQIVNDFQKGDIAEGYSVSREKKESFPLTVTSAQKNPTAFYLCASSIAQAFYGYTFGSGTRLTVV.